This T cell receptor (beta chain) was documented in a study of cytomegalovirus exposure and HLA in healthy donors. Study-wide results and limits: Most of the TCR beta V segments (in an earlier analysis) were productive either about 87% or about 30% of the time. Later analysis identified a missense DCLRE1C variant that was linked to TCR beta V- and J-gene trimming.

Worth noting for this clone: Its antigen is as yet unknown.

Both 60 Vbeta primers and 13 Jbeta primers went into the PCR. Profiling relied on immunoSEQ multiplex PCR, and the TCRdb table lists in-frame clones only, not all of them. Among over 90,000 clones listed, roughly three quarters were seen once. Unrecorded immune exposure was likely among donors, who were nominally healthy when sampled. The CDR3 sequence is 12 residues long. Germline CDR1 SQVTM, CDR2 ANQGSEA. The germline V and J ends were trimmed by 7 bases and 0 bases, with 9 bases remaining between them. The sample comprised PBMCs. The clonotype comes from a woman in her sixties or seventies in good health and CMV-seropositive. The chain employs TRBV29-1 and TRBJ1-2; D remains ambiguous. The CDR3 sequence: CSGTDTNYGYTF. In DNA form, the CDR3 reads TGCAGCGGGACTGACACTAACTATGGCTACACCTTC.